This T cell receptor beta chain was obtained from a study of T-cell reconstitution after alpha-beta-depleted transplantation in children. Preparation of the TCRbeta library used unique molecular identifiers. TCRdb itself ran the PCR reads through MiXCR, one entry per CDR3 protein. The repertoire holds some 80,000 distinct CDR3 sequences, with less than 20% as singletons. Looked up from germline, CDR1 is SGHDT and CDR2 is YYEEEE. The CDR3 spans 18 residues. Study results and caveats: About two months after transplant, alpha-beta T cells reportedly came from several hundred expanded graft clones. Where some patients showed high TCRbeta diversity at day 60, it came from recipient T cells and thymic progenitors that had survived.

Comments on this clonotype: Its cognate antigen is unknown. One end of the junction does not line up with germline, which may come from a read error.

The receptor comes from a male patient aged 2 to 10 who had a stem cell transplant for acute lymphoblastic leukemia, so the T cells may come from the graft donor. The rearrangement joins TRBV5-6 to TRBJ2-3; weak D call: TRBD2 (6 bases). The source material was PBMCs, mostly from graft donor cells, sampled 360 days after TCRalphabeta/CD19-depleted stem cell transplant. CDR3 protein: CARSLALRLPGGSDTQYF. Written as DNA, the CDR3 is TGTGCCAGGAGCTTGGCGCTTAGACTTCCCGGGGGTTCAGATACGCAGTATTTT.